This T cell receptor (beta chain) comes out of a study of identical twins. From germline, CDR1 is ENHRY and CDR2 SYGVKD. The length of the CDR3 is 13 residues. Worth noting for this clonotype: Its antigen is currently unknown. At one end, the junction sequence differs from germline, possibly due to a read error.

From the 5' RACE reads, TCRdb called clonotypes with MiXCR, one entry per CDR3 protein. The sample lists roughly 690,000 distinct CDR3 sequences, 21% occurring once. The study's findings and limits: With abundant cord blood beta clonotypes, insertions were fewer; memory repertoires showed no such pattern.

The same sample was also used in a study of T cells expressing NK-cell markers. That paper adds: Once again these clonotypes came out on top in the CD3+CD56-NKG2C+ fraction of several donors. Unclear, still, was the HCMV specificity of the expanded NKG2C+ T cell clones.

This clonotype was obtained from a woman aged 18 to 35 in good health. The sequenced sample was PBMCs. The V and J genes are TRBV10-3 and TRBJ1-1, with TRBD1 matching 7 bases. CDR3 amino acids: CAISTQGNAEAFF. DNA for the CDR3: TGTGCCATCAGTACACAGGGGAACGCTGAAGCTTTCTTT.